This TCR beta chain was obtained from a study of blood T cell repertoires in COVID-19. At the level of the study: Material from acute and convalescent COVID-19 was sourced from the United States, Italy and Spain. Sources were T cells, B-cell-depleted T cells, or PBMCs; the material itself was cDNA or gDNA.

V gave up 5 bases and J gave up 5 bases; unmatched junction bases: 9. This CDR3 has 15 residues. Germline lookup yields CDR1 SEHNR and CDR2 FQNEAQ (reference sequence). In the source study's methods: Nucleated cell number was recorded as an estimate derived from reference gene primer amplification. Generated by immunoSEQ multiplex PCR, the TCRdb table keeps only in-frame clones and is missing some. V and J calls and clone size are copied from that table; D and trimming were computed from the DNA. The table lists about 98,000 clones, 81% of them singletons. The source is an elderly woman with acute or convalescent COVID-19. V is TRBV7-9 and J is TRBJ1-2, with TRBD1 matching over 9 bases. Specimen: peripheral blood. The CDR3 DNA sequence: TGTGCCAGCAGCCCGCGGCAGACAGGGGGATATGGCTACACCTTC. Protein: CASSPRQTGGYGYTF.